The source of this T cell receptor beta chain is a study of tumor-infiltrating lymphocytes in primary liver carcinoma. It was unsorted whole blood that yielded blood RNA, and germline DNA was also extracted. This clonotype was counted ten times or more. TCR beta cDNA was reverse-transcribed from approximately 0.45 ug of total RNA. The reaction used a constant-region primer and ProtoScript II reverse transcriptase. Each TCR beta library was derived from three nested multiplex PCR rounds that employed slightly modified ARM-PCR. The first two PCR rounds, around 10 cycles each, used TRBV1-TRBV30 forward primers and a C-beta reverse primer. TCRdb processed the multiplex PCR reads anew with MiXCR; each CDR3 protein has one entry. The repertoire includes nearly 200,000 distinct CDR3 sequences, less than 65% of them detected once, and roughly 7% sits in the top ten. V dropped 6 bases and J dropped 1 base, with 14 bases sitting between them. This CDR3 comprises 15 residues.

This chain joins TRBV12-3 or TRBV12-4 and TRBJ2-3, with D perhaps being TRBD1 or TRBD2 (5 bases each). The sequencing sample was made of peripheral blood. The clonotype was recovered from a woman aged 55-70 years with primary liver carcinoma and hepatitis B virus infection. The CDR3 DNA is TGTGCCAGCAGGACCGGGGCTAAACGCACAGATACGCAGTATTTT. Its translation: CASRTGAKRTDTQYF.